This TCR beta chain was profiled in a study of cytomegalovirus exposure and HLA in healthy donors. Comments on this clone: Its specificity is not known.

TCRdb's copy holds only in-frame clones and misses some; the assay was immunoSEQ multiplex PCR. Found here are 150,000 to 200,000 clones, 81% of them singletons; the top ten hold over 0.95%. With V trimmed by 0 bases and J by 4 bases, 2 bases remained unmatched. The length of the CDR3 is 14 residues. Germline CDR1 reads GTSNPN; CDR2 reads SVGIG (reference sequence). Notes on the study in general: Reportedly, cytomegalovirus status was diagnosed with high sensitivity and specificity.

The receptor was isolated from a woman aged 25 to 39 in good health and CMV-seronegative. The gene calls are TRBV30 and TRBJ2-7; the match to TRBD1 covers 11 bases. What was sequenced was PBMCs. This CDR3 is CAWSVGQGAYEQYF. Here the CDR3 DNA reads TGTGCCTGGAGTGTCGGACAGGGGGCTTACGAGCAGTACTTC.